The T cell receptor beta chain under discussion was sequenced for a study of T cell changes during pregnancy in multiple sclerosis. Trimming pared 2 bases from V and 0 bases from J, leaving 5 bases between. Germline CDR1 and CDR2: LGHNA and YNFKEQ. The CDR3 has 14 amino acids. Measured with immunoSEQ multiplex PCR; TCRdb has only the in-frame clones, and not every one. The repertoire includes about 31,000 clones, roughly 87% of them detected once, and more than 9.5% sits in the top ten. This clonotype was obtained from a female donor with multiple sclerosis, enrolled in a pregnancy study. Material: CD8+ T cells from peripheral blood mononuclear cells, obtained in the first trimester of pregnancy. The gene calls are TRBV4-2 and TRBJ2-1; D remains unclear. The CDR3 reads CASSQSSSYNEQFF. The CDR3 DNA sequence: TGTGCCAGCAGCCAATCCAGCTCCTACAATGAGCAGTTCTTC.